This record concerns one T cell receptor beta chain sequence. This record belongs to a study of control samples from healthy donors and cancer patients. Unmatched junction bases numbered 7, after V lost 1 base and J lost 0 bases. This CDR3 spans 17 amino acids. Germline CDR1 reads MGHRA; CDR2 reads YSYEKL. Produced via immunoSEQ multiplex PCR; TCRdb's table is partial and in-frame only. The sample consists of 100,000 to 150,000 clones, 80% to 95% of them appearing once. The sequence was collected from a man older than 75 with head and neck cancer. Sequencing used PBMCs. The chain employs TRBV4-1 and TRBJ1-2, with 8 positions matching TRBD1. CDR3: CASSQGGQDGANYGYTF. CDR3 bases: TGCGCCAGCAGCCAAGGGGGACAGGACGGGGCTAACTATGGCTACACCTTC.